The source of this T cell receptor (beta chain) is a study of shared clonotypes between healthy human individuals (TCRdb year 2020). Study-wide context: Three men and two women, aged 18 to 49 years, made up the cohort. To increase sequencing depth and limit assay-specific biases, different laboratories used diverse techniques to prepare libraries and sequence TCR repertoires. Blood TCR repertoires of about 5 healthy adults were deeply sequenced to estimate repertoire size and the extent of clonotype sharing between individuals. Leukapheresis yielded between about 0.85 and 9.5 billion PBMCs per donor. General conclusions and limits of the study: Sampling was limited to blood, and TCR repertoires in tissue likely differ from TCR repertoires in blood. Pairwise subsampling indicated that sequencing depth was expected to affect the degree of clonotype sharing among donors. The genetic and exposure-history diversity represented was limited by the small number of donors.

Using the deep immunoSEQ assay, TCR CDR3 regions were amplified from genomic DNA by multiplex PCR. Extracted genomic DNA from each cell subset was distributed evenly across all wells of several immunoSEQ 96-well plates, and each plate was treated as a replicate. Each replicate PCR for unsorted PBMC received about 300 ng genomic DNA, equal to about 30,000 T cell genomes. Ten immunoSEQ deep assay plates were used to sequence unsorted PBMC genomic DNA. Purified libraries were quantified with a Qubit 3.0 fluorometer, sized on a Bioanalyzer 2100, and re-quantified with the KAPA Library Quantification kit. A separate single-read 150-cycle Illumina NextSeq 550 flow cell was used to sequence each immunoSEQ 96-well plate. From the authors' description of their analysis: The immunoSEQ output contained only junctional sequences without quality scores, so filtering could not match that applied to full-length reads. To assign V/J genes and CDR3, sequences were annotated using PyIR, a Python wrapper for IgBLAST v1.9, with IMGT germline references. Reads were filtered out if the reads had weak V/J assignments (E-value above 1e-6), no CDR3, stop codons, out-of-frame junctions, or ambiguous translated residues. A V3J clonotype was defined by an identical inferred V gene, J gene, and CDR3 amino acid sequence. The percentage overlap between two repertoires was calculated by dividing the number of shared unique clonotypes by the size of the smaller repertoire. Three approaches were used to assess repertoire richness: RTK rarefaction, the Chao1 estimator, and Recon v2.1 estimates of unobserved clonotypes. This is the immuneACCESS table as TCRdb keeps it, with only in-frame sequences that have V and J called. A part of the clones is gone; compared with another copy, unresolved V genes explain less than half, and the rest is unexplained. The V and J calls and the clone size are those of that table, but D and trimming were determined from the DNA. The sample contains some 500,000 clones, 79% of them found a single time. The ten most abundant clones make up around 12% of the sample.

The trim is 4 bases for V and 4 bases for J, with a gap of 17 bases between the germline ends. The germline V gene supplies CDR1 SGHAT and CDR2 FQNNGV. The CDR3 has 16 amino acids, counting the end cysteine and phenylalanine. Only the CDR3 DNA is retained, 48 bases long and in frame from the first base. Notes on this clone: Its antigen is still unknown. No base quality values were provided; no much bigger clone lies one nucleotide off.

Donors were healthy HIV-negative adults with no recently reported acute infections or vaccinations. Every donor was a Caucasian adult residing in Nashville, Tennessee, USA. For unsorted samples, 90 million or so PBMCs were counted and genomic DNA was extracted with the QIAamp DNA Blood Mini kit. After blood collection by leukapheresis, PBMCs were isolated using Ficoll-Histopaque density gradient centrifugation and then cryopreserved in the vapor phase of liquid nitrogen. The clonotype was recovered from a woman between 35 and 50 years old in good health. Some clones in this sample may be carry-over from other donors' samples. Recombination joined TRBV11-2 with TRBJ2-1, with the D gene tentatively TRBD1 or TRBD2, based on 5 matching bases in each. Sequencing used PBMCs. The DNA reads TGTGCCAGCAGCTATGTCCCCGGGACGGAGTACAATGAGCAGTTCTTC. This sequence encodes CASSYVPGTEYNEQFF. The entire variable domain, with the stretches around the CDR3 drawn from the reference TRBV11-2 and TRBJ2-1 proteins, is EAGVAQSPRYKIIEKRQSVAFWCNPISGHATLYWYQQILGQGPKLLIQFQNNGVVDDSQLPKDRFSAERLKGVDSTLKIQPAKLEDSAVYLCASSYVPGTEYNEQFFGPGTRLTVL.